This TCR beta chain was captured in a study of blood T cell repertoires in COVID-19. Study-level background: Samples of COVID-19 (acute and convalescent) were obtained from the United States, Italy and Spain.

V lost 3 bases, J lost 3 bases, and 6 bases lay in between. CDR1 is LGHDT and CDR2 is YNNKEL in the germline V gene (reference sequence). The CDR3 totals 13 residues. This table comes from immunoSEQ multiplex PCR, and its TCRdb copy is limited to in-frame clones, with some not included. The data hold approximately 350,000 clones, with approximately 89% observed a single time. Sample: peripheral blood. The chain joins TRBV3-1 (or the pseudogene TRBV3-2) to TRBJ2-1; the D is unclear. This receptor was taken from a woman aged 18-29 years who had recovered from COVID-19. CDR3 loop: CASSQGSYNEQFF. The CDR3 region has the DNA TGTGCCAGCAGCCAGGGCAGCTACAATGAGCAGTTCTTC.